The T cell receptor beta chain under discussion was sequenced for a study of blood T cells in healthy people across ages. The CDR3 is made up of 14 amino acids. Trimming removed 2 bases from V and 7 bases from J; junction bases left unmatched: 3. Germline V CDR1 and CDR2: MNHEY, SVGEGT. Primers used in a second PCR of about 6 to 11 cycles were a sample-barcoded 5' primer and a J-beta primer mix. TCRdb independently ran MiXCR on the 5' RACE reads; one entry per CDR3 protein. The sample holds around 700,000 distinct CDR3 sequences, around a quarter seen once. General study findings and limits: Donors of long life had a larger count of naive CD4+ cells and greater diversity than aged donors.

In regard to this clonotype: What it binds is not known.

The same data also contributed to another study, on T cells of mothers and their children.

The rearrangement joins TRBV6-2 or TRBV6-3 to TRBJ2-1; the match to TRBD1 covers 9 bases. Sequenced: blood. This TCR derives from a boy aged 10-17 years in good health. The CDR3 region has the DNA TGTGCCAGCAGTTACGGGACAGGGCCTAATGAGCAGTTCTTC. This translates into CASSYGTGPNEQFF.